Following are 6 T cell receptor beta chains from one sample sequenced in a study of T cells in Graves' hyperthyroidism and ophthalmopathy. Amplified TCR beta CDR3 regions came from RNA transcripts. HTBI primers drove first-round RT-PCR of the TCR CDR3. TCRdb reanalysed the multiplex PCR reads using MiXCR and keeps one entry per CDR3 protein. Counted here are approximately 410,000 distinct CDR3 sequences, roughly 14% occurring once; the ten biggest clones make up approximately 13%. Sequenced: blood. Receptors were obtained from a man between 18 and 35 years old with Graves' ophthalmopathy.

This clonotype has at least ten counts. This chain links TRBV12-3 or TRBV12-4 with TRBJ2-5, with D perhaps matching TRBD1 (5 bases). V was shortened by 7 bases and J by 2 bases, with 8 bases between the two germline ends. The CDR3 consists of 12 residues. The DNA for the CDR3 is TGTGCCAGCAACCAGGGACAAGAGACCCAGTACTTC. This gives the protein CASNQGQETQYF.

This clonotype was picked up many times. The chain joins TRBV7-3 to TRBJ2-1, with D possibly TRBD2 on 6 matching bases. The CDR3 spans 15 residues. CDR1 and CDR2 (germline): SGHTA, FQGTGA. Trimming cost V 2 bases and J 2 bases, with 10 bases left between them. This CDR3 is CASSLRGTTYNEQFF. CDR3 sequence (DNA): TGTGCCAGCAGCTTACGCGGGACCACCTACAATGAGCAGTTCTTC.

A remark on this clonotype: The germline gene is not matched at one end of the junction; a read error may be the cause. This chain joins TRBV20-1 and TRBJ2-5; perhaps TRBD2 as D (6 bases). The CDR3 contains 14 residues. From germline, CDR1 is DFQATT and CDR2 SNEGSKA (reference sequence). The CDR3 reads CGARGREVPKTQYF. CDR3 DNA: TGCGGTGCTAGAGGCAGGGAGGTTCCGAAGACCCAGTACTTC.

In its sample, this clonotype was seen many times. This chain connects TRBV6-2 or TRBV6-3 to TRBJ2-3, with D perhaps given as TRBD1 or TRBD2 (5 bases each). Germline values: CDR1 MNHEY, CDR2 SVGEGT. The CDR3 is 14 residues long. With 5 bases removed from V and 4 bases from J, the gap between germline ends came to 13 bases. The CDR3 bases are TGTGCCAGCAGTCAGGGACCTGCGGCAGATACGCAGTATTTT. Encoded protein: CASSQGPAADTQYF.

The table lists this clonotype with many counts. The chain couples TRBV11-2 to TRBJ2-1, with 8 bases identical to TRBD2. Trimming at V came to 0 bases and at J to 4 bases, leaving 5 bases not matched to a gene. In germline, CDR1 is SGHAT, CDR2 FQNNGV. This CDR3 comprises 16 residues. As DNA, the CDR3 is TGTGCCAGCAGCTTAGAGCCGGGACTAGATTACAATGAGCAGTTCTTC. Its translation is CASSLEPGLDYNEQFF.

This clonotype occurred a few times. V gene TRBV20-1 combines with J gene TRBJ2-1; 9 nucleotides match TRBD2. The CDR3 runs to 15 residues. After removal of 0 bases from V and 12 bases from J, the junction contained 12 bases not matched to a gene. The germline V gene has CDR1 DFQATT and CDR2 SNEGSKA (reference sequence). The CDR3: CSARDTSGRPGGQFF. Written as DNA, the CDR3 is TGCAGTGCTAGAGATACCAGCGGGAGGCCGGGGGGGCAGTTCTTC.